This passage covers 15 T cell receptor beta chains from one sample sequenced in a study of blood T cell repertoires in COVID-19. The protocol was immunoSEQ multiplex PCR, while the TCRdb copy is restricted to in-frame clones and leaves out a portion. The sample holds 200,000 to 300,000 clones; about 89% are singletons and the top ten take just under 9%. The sequencing input was PBMCs or T cells enriched from blood (not recorded which). The receptors derive from a man between 40 and 49 years old who had recovered from COVID-19.

The gene calls are TRBV27 and TRBJ1-5; TRBD1 matches 8 bases. V was pared by 4 bases and J by 8 bases, with 16 bases of the junction left unmatched. There are 17 residues in the CDR3. Germline V CDR1 and CDR2: MNHEY, SMNVEV (reference sequence). CDR3 DNA sequence: TGTGCCAGCAGTTCAGGGGGCGCCCCGCTGTTGAGTGAGCCCCAGCATTTT. Protein sequence: CASSSGGAPLLSEPQHF.

The genes are TRBV11-2 and TRBJ2-6; 9 nucleotides align to TRBD1. CDR1 SGHAT and CDR2 FQNNGV come from the germline V gene. The ends lost 5 bases at V and 2 bases at J; junction bases unmatched: 10. The CDR3 is 18 residues long. The CDR3 spells CASSRGDRVYTGANVLTF. The CDR3 DNA sequence: TGTGCCAGCAGCAGGGGGGACAGGGTTTACACTGGGGCCAACGTCCTGACTTTC.

This sequence joins TRBV4-2 and TRBJ1-1, with TRBD1 as a possible D gene (5 bases). Germline V gene sequence: CDR1 LGHNA, CDR2 YNFKEQ. V dropped 0 bases and J dropped 10 bases, with 18 bases sitting between them. The CDR3 is 15 residues long. CDR3: CASSQELTLGGRAFF. CDR3 sequence (DNA): TGTGCCAGCAGCCAAGAGCTAACCCTGGGGGGAAGAGCTTTCTTT.

The chain links TRBV10-3 to TRBJ2-5, with 12 bases matching TRBD2. Trimming took 5 bases from V and 1 from J; bases not matched to a gene: 2. Germline loops: CDR1 ENHRY, CDR2 SYGVKD. The CDR3 loop spans 15 amino acids. For the CDR3, the DNA is TGTGCCATCAGTACTAGCGGGGGGCTCCAAGAGACCCAGTACTTC. Encoded protein: CAISTSGGLQETQYF.

The V and J genes are TRBV6-2 or TRBV6-3 and TRBJ2-7; no clear D. Trimming took off 0 bases at V and 2 bases at J, with 8 bases between the two ends. Germline V gene lookup returns CDR1 MNHEY and CDR2 SVGEGT. This CDR3 is 14 amino acids long. CDR3 sequence reads: CASSYSTSAYEQYF. In DNA, the CDR3 is TGTGCCAGCAGTTACTCGACGAGCGCCTACGAGCAGTACTTC.

The V gene is TRBV30, the J gene TRBJ1-5, with TRBD1 as a possible D gene (6 bases). The CDR3 is 13 residues long. Trimming cost V 2 bases and J 5 bases, with 10 bases left between them. The V gene's germline CDR1 is GTSNPN and CDR2 SVGIG (reference sequence). The CDR3 coding sequence is TGTGCCTGGAGTCGACAGGTGGATCAGCCCCAGCATTTT. Encoded protein: CAWSRQVDQPQHF.

V is TRBV5-1 and J is TRBJ2-2; tentative D call: TRBD2 (7 bases). Germline CDR1 is SGHRS and CDR2 is YFSETQ. The CDR3 is 17 amino acids. With 5 bases removed from V and 6 bases from J, the gap between germline ends came to 23 bases. CDR3: CASSGGAARGSSGELFF. The CDR3 coding sequence is TGCGCCAGCAGTGGGGGGGCGGCCAGAGGCTCGTCCGGGGAGCTGTTTTTT.

This sequence joins TRBV6-5 and TRBJ1-5; D is perhaps TRBD1 (6 bases). V gave up 3 bases and J gave up 8 bases, with 17 bases separating them. Germline CDR1 reads MNHEY; CDR2 reads SVGAGI. This CDR3 is built from 15 residues. The CDR3 DNA reads as TGTGCCAGCAGTTATGGCCCAGGGGCGAGAGAGCCCCAGCATTTT. It yields the protein CASSYGPGAREPQHF.

The chain combines TRBV18 with TRBJ1-4; 7 bases map to TRBD1. There are 17 residues in the CDR3. V shed 0 bases, J shed 4 bases, and the junction held 8 bases outside the gene matches. Germline V gene data show CDR1 as KGHSH and CDR2 as LQKENI. CDR3 DNA: TGTGCCAGCTCACCACCGGGGCCGGGACAGAGTAATGAAAAACTGTTTTTT. Translated: CASSPPGPGQSNEKLFF. Based on the CDR3 plus reference TRBV18 and TRBJ1-4, the full variable domain is NAGVMQNPRHLVRRRGQEARLRCSPMKGHSHVYWYRQLPEEGLKFMVYLQKENIIDESGMPKERFSAEFPKEGPSILRIQQVVRGDSAAYFCASSPPGPGQSNEKLFFGSGTQLSVL.

The chain employs TRBV11-2 and TRBJ2-1; 10 nucleotides align to TRBD1. The V gene end was trimmed by 3 bases and the J gene end by 2 bases; junction bases not matched to a gene: 10. CDR1 is SGHAT and CDR2 is FQNNGV in the germline V gene. This CDR3 is 18 amino acids long. For the CDR3, the DNA is TGTGCCAGCAGCTTTAGCCCAGGGACAGGGGCAGCCTACAATGAGCAGTTCTTC. Translation: CASSFSPGTGAAYNEQFF. Full variable domain (remainder filled in from reference TRBV11-2 and TRBJ2-1): EAGVAQSPRYKIIEKRQSVAFWCNPISGHATLYWYQQILGQGPKLLIQFQNNGVVDDSQLPKDRFSAERLKGVDSTLKIQPAKLEDSAVYLCASSFSPGTGAAYNEQFFGPGTRLTVL.

This chain uses TRBV27 with TRBJ1-4, with D maybe TRBD1 (6 bases). The CDR3 totals 18 residues. The V gene's germline CDR1 is MNHEY and CDR2 SMNVEV (reference sequence). V lost 0 bases and J 4 bases, leaving 18 bases between the germline ends. The CDR3 bases are TGTGCCAGCAGTTTATCATCCGGGGGGCGCGGGGGTAATGAAAAACTGTTTTTT. Translating gives CASSLSSGGRGGNEKLFF.

The J gene is TRBJ2-3, the V gene TRBV20-1; 10 positions agree with TRBD2. Unmatched junction bases numbered 3, after V lost 3 bases and J lost 0 bases. CDR3 length equals 15 residues. The germline V gene has CDR1 DFQATT and CDR2 SNEGSKA (reference sequence). This CDR3 reads CSASQREGSTDTQYF. The CDR3 nucleotides are TGCAGTGCTAGTCAGCGGGAGGGAAGCACAGATACGCAGTATTTT.

The CDR3 sequence is CASSSLLTDTQYF. The DNA of the CDR3 is TGTGCCAGCAGCTCGTTACTCACAGATACGCAGTATTTT. The chain has TRBV7-3 and TRBJ2-3, with D unclear. Deletions cut 4 bases from V and 2 bases from J, with 7 bases between. This CDR3 contains 13 residues. Germline CDR1 reads SGHTA; CDR2 reads FQGTGA.

The rearrangement links TRBV5-1 to TRBJ2-1, with 10 bases identical to TRBD2. This CDR3 is built from 15 residues. Trimming at V came to 4 bases and at J to 7 bases, leaving 8 bases not matched to a gene. The V gene's germline CDR1 is SGHRS and CDR2 YFSETQ. CDR3 sequence (DNA): TGCGCCAGCAGCCAGGCTAGCGGGAGCGTGAATGAGCAGTTCTTC. Its protein product is CASSQASGSVNEQFF. Using reference TRBV5-1 and TRBJ2-1 for the parts outside the CDR3, the full variable domain is KAGVTQTPRYLIKTRGQQVTLSCSPISGHRSVSWYQQTPGQGLQFLFEYFSETQRNKGNFPGRFSGRQFSNSRSEMNVSTLELGDSALYLCASSQASGSVNEQFFGPGTRLTVL.

The rearrangement links TRBV7-8 to TRBJ2-7, with 8 bases that match TRBD1. CDR3 length: 16 amino acids. Germline V gene data show CDR1 as SGHVS and CDR2 as FQNEAQ. Trimming cost V 1 base and J 2 bases; bases outside gene matches: 7. CDR3 protein: CASSLVATGVPYEQYF. CDR3 DNA: TGTGCCAGCAGCTTAGTTGCGACAGGGGTCCCCTACGAGCAGTACTTC.